The rows below give T cell receptor beta chains drawn from one sample of a study of graft-versus-host responses after intestinal transplantation. These receptors have no known antigen. Libraries were prepared by immunoSEQ multiplex PCR; TCRdb keeps only in-frame clonotypes and omits some of them. This table has about 110,000 clones, about 94% appearing once. Sequences were derived from unstimulated CD8+ T cells sorted from spleen or lymph node cells, sampled before intestinal transplant. These receptors were obtained from a human donor who received an intestinal transplant. The CDR3 runs from the conserved cysteine through the conserved F or W. Fields, in order: clone size, J gene, V gene, D gene, CDR3 protein, CDR3 DNA. The D gene is left open where the match is weak. A row's size may be missing; if present it is once, few, many or a size class.

abundance: once; j_gene: TRBJ2-5; v_gene: TRBV29-1; d_gene: NA; CDR3aa: CSVEGETQYF; CDR3nt: TGCAGCGTTGAAGGAGAGACCCAGTACTTC
abundance: NA; j_gene: TRBJ2-3; v_gene: TRBV5-6; d_gene: NA; CDR3aa: CASSMGPTAHPSTDTQYF; CDR3nt: TGTGCCAGCAGCATGGGACCGACGGCCCACCCTAGCACAGATACGCAGTATTTT
abundance: NA; j_gene: TRBJ2-7; v_gene: TRBV7-6; d_gene: NA; CDR3aa: CASSADGYEQYF; CDR3nt: TGTGCCAGCAGCGCCGACGGTTACGAGCAGTACTTC
abundance: NA; j_gene: TRBJ2-7; v_gene: TRBV4-2; d_gene: TRBD2; CDR3aa: CASSQELAGGTYEQYF; CDR3nt: TGTGCCAGCAGCCAAGAGCTAGCGGGAGGGACCTACGAGCAGTACTTC
abundance: NA; j_gene: TRBJ1-4; v_gene: TRBV13; d_gene: NA; CDR3aa: CASSTGQYNEKLFF; CDR3nt: TGTGCCAGCAGCACCGGACAGTATAATGAAAAACTGTTTTTT
abundance: NA; j_gene: TRBJ2-1; v_gene: TRBV27; d_gene: NA; CDR3aa: CASSFQGRDEQFF; CDR3nt: TGTGCCAGCAGTTTTCAGGGTAGGGATGAGCAGTTCTTC
abundance: NA; j_gene: TRBJ2-1; v_gene: TRBV4-1; d_gene: TRBD1; CDR3aa: CASSDPGGNEQFF; CDR3nt: TGCGCCAGCAGCGATCCAGGGGGAAATGAGCAGTTCTTC
abundance: once; j_gene: TRBJ2-7; v_gene: TRBV7-6; d_gene: TRBD2; CDR3aa: CASSLATSGGFYEQYF; CDR3nt: TGTGCCAGCAGCTTAGCTACTAGCGGTGGGTTCTACGAGCAGTACTTC
abundance: NA; j_gene: TRBJ2-1; v_gene: TRBV5-5; d_gene: NA; CDR3aa: CASRLLPGGSLYNEQFF; CDR3nt: TGTGCCAGCAGACTCCTCCCGGGCGGGTCCCTCTACAATGAGCAGTTCTTC
abundance: once; j_gene: TRBJ2-1; v_gene: TRBV7-9; d_gene: TRBD2; CDR3aa: CAGSPRLAKYNEQFF; CDR3nt: TGTGCCGGCAGCCCGCGACTAGCGAAATACAATGAGCAGTTCTTC
abundance: NA; j_gene: TRBJ2-5; v_gene: TRBV5-6; d_gene: TRBD1; CDR3aa: CASSYMGQGGGWQETQYF; CDR3nt: TGTGCCAGCAGCTACATGGGACAGGGGGGAGGTTGGCAAGAGACCCAGTACTTC
abundance: NA; j_gene: TRBJ1-2; v_gene: TRBV28; d_gene: NA; CDR3aa: CASSFPTDYTF; CDR3nt: TGTGCCAGCAGTTTCCCGACAGACTACACCTTC
abundance: once; j_gene: TRBJ2-7; v_gene: TRBV27; d_gene: NA; CDR3aa: CASSPTPYEQYF; CDR3nt: TGTGCCAGCAGTCCAACCCCCTACGAGCAGTACTTC
abundance: NA; j_gene: TRBJ1-5; v_gene: TRBV10-2; d_gene: NA; CDR3aa: CASSDAHRNNQPQHF; CDR3nt: TGCGCCAGCAGTGACGCACACAGGAACAATCAGCCCCAGCATTTT
abundance: NA; j_gene: TRBJ2-2; v_gene: TRBV7-6; d_gene: TRBD1; CDR3aa: CASAGGSGELFF; CDR3nt: TGTGCCAGCGCAGGGGGCTCCGGGGAGCTGTTTTTT
abundance: NA; j_gene: TRBJ2-1; v_gene: TRBV27; d_gene: TRBD2; CDR3aa: CASTSGTSGKGNEQFF; CDR3nt: TGTGCCAGCACCTCCGGGACTAGCGGGAAAGGGAATGAGCAGTTCTTC
abundance: NA; j_gene: TRBJ2-3; v_gene: TRBV29-1; d_gene: TRBD2; CDR3aa: CSGSLAGAADTQYF; CDR3nt: TGCAGCGGGAGTTTAGCGGGCGCAGCAGATACGCAGTATTTT
abundance: NA; j_gene: TRBJ2-7; v_gene: TRBV28; d_gene: TRBD2; CDR3aa: CASSLRGERAYEQYF; CDR3nt: TGTGCCAGCAGTTTACGGGGGGAGAGGGCCTACGAGCAGTACTTC
abundance: NA; j_gene: TRBJ2-5; v_gene: TRBV2; d_gene: NA; CDR3aa: CASSDGRAMETQYF; CDR3nt: TGTGCCAGCAGTGATGGACGGGCGATGGAGACCCAGTACTTC
abundance: NA; j_gene: TRBJ1-3; v_gene: TRBV18; d_gene: NA; CDR3aa: CASSPTGAGGNTIYF; CDR3nt: TGTGCCAGCTCACCAACCGGGGCTGGTGGAAACACCATATATTTT
abundance: NA; j_gene: TRBJ1-3; v_gene: TRBV28; d_gene: NA; CDR3aa: CASSFVGAGNTIYF; CDR3nt: TGTGCCAGCAGTTTTGTAGGGGCTGGAAACACCATATATTTT
abundance: NA; j_gene: TRBJ2-2; v_gene: TRBV10-1; d_gene: TRBD1; CDR3aa: CASGDREGGTGELFF; CDR3nt: TGCGCCAGCGGGGACAGGGAGGGCGGCACCGGGGAGCTGTTTTTT
abundance: NA; j_gene: TRBJ2-1; v_gene: TRBV27; d_gene: NA; CDR3aa: CASSPSPSASYNEQFF; CDR3nt: TGTGCCAGCAGTCCCTCCCCTAGCGCTTCCTACAATGAGCAGTTCTTC
abundance: NA; j_gene: TRBJ2-7; v_gene: TRBV7-9; d_gene: TRBD2; CDR3aa: CASSLEERGSYEQYF; CDR3nt: TGTGCCAGCAGCTTAGAAGAGCGGGGTTCCTACGAGCAGTACTTC
abundance: NA; j_gene: TRBJ1-2; v_gene: TRBV19; d_gene: TRBD1; CDR3aa: CASSMMAQGGHGYTF; CDR3nt: TGTGCCAGTAGTATGATGGCCCAAGGGGGCCATGGCTACACCTTC
abundance: NA; j_gene: TRBJ2-1; v_gene: TRBV9; d_gene: TRBD2; CDR3aa: CASSAPLADSYNEQFF; CDR3nt: TGTGCCAGCAGCGCCCCTCTAGCGGACTCCTACAATGAGCAGTTCTTC
abundance: NA; j_gene: TRBJ2-3; v_gene: TRBV6-5; d_gene: NA; CDR3aa: CASSSRVPDTQYF; CDR3nt: TGTGCCAGCAGTTCTCGGGTCCCAGATACGCAGTATTTT
abundance: NA; j_gene: TRBJ2-7; v_gene: TRBV7-9; d_gene: NA; CDR3aa: CASSHSRDKVSYEQYF; CDR3nt: TGTGCCAGCAGCCACAGCCGGGACAAGGTCTCCTACGAGCAGTACTTC
abundance: NA; j_gene: TRBJ1-1; v_gene: TRBV10-1; d_gene: NA; CDR3aa: CASSEGQNTEAFF; CDR3nt: TGCGCCAGCAGTGAGGGACAGAACACTGAAGCTTTCTTT
abundance: NA; j_gene: TRBJ1-2; v_gene: TRBV27; d_gene: NA; CDR3aa: CASRERGVYGYTF; CDR3nt: TGTGCCAGCAGGGAACGGGGGGTATATGGCTACACCTTC
abundance: NA; j_gene: TRBJ2-3; v_gene: TRBV13; d_gene: TRBD2; CDR3aa: CASSPPGTSGTDTQYF; CDR3nt: TGTGCCAGCAGTCCCCCGGGGACTAGCGGGACAGATACGCAGTATTTT
abundance: once; j_gene: TRBJ1-5; v_gene: TRBV7-9; d_gene: NA; CDR3aa: CASSGEMDGYSNQPQHF; CDR3nt: TGTGCCAGCAGCGGAGAAATGGACGGTTATAGCAATCAGCCCCAGCATTTT
abundance: NA; j_gene: TRBJ2-3; v_gene: TRBV2; d_gene: TRBD2; CDR3aa: CASSEPKATSGSITDTQYF; CDR3nt: TGTGCCAGCAGTGAACCCAAGGCGACTAGCGGGAGTATCACAGATACGCAGTATTTT
abundance: NA; j_gene: TRBJ2-7; v_gene: TRBV7-9; d_gene: TRBD2; CDR3aa: CASSPRTSGAHSYEQYF; CDR3nt: TGTGCCAGCAGCCCCCGGACTAGCGGGGCGCACTCCTACGAGCAGTACTTC
abundance: NA; j_gene: TRBJ2-1; v_gene: TRBV6-5; d_gene: NA; CDR3aa: CASRFWDSEDNEQFF; CDR3nt: TGTGCCAGCAGGTTCTGGGACTCCGAAGACAATGAGCAGTTCTTC
abundance: NA; j_gene: TRBJ2-5; v_gene: TRBV13; d_gene: NA; CDR3aa: CASSPSASLQETQYF; CDR3nt: TGTGCCAGCAGCCCTAGCGCTTCCCTCCAAGAGACCCAGTACTTC
abundance: NA; j_gene: TRBJ2-1; v_gene: TRBV28; d_gene: TRBD2; CDR3aa: CAISTGGSSYNEQFF; CDR3nt: TGTGCCATCTCAACGGGGGGGAGCTCCTACAATGAGCAGTTCTTC
abundance: NA; j_gene: TRBJ2-1; v_gene: TRBV30; d_gene: NA; CDR3aa: CAWSAGLPSEQFF; CDR3nt: TGTGCCTGGAGTGCGGGGCTACCTTCCGAGCAGTTCTTC
abundance: NA; j_gene: TRBJ2-1; v_gene: TRBV6-4; d_gene: TRBD2; CDR3aa: CASSEGLAGGSPYNEQFF; CDR3nt: TGTGCCAGCAGTGAGGGACTAGCGGGAGGATCCCCCTACAATGAGCAGTTCTTC
abundance: NA; j_gene: TRBJ2-2; v_gene: TRBV19; d_gene: NA; CDR3aa: CASSPTRGRELFF; CDR3nt: TGTGCCAGTAGTCCTACAAGGGGGAGGGAGCTGTTTTTT
abundance: NA; j_gene: TRBJ2-1; v_gene: TRBV5-1; d_gene: TRBD2; CDR3aa: CASSLVLAGDNEQFF; CDR3nt: TGCGCCAGCAGCTTGGTCCTAGCGGGGGACAATGAGCAGTTCTTC
abundance: NA; j_gene: TRBJ2-3; v_gene: TRBV28; d_gene: NA; CDR3aa: CASSLESGTASTDTQYF; CDR3nt: TGTGCCAGCAGTTTAGAATCCGGGACGGCTAGCACAGATACGCAGTATTTT
abundance: once; j_gene: TRBJ2-1; v_gene: TRBV11-2; d_gene: TRBD2; CDR3aa: CASSLKRRAGGIQHEQFF; CDR3nt: TGTGCCAGCAGCTTAAAAAGACGGGCGGGAGGAATCCAGCATGAGCAGTTCTTC
abundance: NA; j_gene: TRBJ2-1; v_gene: TRBV9; d_gene: NA; CDR3aa: CASSAHLGLSYNEQFF; CDR3nt: TGTGCCAGCAGCGCCCACCTAGGGCTCTCCTACAATGAGCAGTTCTTC